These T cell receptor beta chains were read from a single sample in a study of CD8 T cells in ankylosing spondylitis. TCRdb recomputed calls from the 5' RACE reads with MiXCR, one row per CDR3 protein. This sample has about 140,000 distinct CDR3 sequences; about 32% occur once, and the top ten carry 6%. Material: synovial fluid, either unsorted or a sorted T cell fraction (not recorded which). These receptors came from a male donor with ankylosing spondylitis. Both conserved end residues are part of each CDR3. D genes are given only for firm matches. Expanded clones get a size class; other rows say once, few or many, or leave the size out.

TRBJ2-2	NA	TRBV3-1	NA	CASSLGRGMNTGELFF	TGTGCCAGCAGCCTGGGCCGCGGGATGAACACCGGGGAGCTGTTTTTT
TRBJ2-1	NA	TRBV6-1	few	CASRRDLYNEQFF	TGTGCCTCACGCAGGGACCTATACAATGAGCAGTTCTTC
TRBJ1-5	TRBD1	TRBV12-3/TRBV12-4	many	CASSSTDRVGNQPQHF	TGTGCCAGCAGTTCTACAGACAGGGTTGGCAATCAGCCCCAGCATTTT
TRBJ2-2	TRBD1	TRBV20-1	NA	CSAPRQGSATGELFF	TGCAGTGCACCTAGACAGGGGTCGGCCACCGGGGAGCTGTTTTTT
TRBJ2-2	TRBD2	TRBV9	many	CASSVDLTSGTGELFF	TGTGCCAGCAGCGTAGATCTGACTAGCGGGACCGGGGAGCTGTTTTTT
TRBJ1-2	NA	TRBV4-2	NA	CASSQDLQGYGYTF	TGTGCCAGCAGCCAAGACCTGCAGGGATATGGCTACACCTTC
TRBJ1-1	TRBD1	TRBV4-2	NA	CASSQVGTGGTNTEAFF	TGTGCCAGCAGCCAAGTAGGGACAGGGGGCACAAACACTGAAGCTTTCTTT
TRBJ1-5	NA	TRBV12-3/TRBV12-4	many	CASSLSSDRKPQHF	TGTGCCAGCAGTTTATCATCTGACCGAAAACCCCAGCATTTT
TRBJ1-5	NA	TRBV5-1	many	CASSVGRADQPQHF	TGCGCCAGCAGCGTCGGACGGGCAGATCAGCCCCAGCATTTT
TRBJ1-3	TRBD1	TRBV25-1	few	CASSELGQGKGNTIYF	TGTGCCAGCAGTGAGCTCGGACAGGGGAAGGGAAACACCATATATTTT
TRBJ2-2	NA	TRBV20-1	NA	CSAESGANTGELFF	TGCAGTGCTGAATCAGGGGCGAACACCGGGGAGCTGTTTTTT
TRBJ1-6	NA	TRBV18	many	CASSPAVDSPLHF	TGTGCCAGCTCACCTGCCGTCGATTCACCCCTCCACTTT
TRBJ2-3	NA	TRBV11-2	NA	CASSAGVAYQDTQYF	TGTGCCAGCAGCGCCGGGGTAGCCTACCAAGATACGCAGTATTTT
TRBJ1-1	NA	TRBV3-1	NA	CASSQPKKNTEAFF	TGTGCCAGCAGCCAACCGAAAAAGAACACTGAAGCTTTCTTT
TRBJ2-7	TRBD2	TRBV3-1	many	CASRQGAGGHEQYF	TGTGCCAGCAGACAAGGTGCGGGGGGTCACGAGCAGTACTTC
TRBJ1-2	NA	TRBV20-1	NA	CSVAGRGNYGYTF	TGCAGTGTGGCGGGCAGGGGCAACTATGGCTACACCTTC
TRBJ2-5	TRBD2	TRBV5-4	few	CASSLGAGGGVETQYF	TGTGCCAGCAGCTTGGGGGCGGGAGGGGGAGTGGAGACCCAGTACTTC
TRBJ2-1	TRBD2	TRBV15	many	CATSPLGASGRATYNEQFF	TGTGCCACCAGTCCCCTCGGGGCTAGCGGGAGGGCAACCTACAATGAGCAGTTCTTC
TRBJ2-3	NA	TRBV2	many	CASSRSTDTQYF	TGTGCCAGCAGTCGCAGCACAGATACGCAGTATTTT
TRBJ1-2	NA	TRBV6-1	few	CASRPQSFNYGYTF	TGTGCCAGCAGACCGCAGAGCTTCAACTATGGCTACACCTTC
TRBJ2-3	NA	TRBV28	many	CASSLGTLSLTDTQYF	TGTGCCAGCAGTCTCGGGACCCTCTCTTTGACAGATACGCAGTATTTT
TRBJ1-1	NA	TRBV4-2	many	CASSQGRGWTEAFF	TGTGCCAGCAGCCAAGGGAGGGGGTGGACTGAAGCTTTCTTT
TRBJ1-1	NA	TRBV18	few	CASSPRGERNTEAFF	TGTGCCAGCTCACCACGGGGGGAAAGGAACACTGAAGCTTTCTTT
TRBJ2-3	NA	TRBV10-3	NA	CAIRGPSTDTQYF	TGTGCCATCAGGGGTCCGAGCACAGATACGCAGTATTTT
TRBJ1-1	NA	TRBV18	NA	CASSPDGETEAFF	TGTGCCAGCTCACCAGACGGGGAGACTGAAGCTTTCTTT
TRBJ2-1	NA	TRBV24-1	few	CATSDLGRGAYNEQFF	TGTGCCACCAGTGATTTAGGGCGGGGCGCCTACAATGAGCAGTTCTTC
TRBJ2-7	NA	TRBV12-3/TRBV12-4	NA	CASSFGGGHSYEQYF	TGTGCCAGCAGTTTTGGGGGGGGGCACTCCTACGAGCAGTACTTC
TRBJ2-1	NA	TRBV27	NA	CASSFASAYNEQFF	TGTGCCAGCAGTTTTGCTAGCGCCTACAATGAGCAGTTCTTC
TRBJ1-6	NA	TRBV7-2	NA	CASSLDPARNSPLHF	TGTGCCAGCAGCTTAGATCCCGCGAGGAATTCACCCCTCCACTTT
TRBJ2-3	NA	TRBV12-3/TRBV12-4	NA	CASRPSGEGGDTQYF	TGTGCCAGCAGACCCTCGGGGGAGGGGGGAGATACGCAGTATTTT